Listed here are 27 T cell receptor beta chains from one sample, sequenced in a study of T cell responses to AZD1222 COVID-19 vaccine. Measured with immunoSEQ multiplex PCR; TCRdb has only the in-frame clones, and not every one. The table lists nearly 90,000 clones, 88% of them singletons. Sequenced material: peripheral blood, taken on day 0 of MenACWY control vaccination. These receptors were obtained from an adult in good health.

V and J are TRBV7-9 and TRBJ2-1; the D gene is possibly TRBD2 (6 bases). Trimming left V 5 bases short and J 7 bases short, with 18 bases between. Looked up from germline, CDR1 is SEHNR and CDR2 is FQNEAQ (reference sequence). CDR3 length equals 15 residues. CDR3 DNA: TGTGCCAGCAGCCTTGTTTTGCGGGGTTGGAATGAGCAGTTCTTC. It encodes CASSLVLRGWNEQFF. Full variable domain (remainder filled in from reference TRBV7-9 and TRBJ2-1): DTGVSQNPRHKITKRGQNVTFRCDPISEHNRLYWYRQTLGQGPEFLTYFQNEAQLEKSRLLSDRFSAERPKGSFSTLEIQRTEQGDSAMYLCASSLVLRGWNEQFFGPGTRLTVL.

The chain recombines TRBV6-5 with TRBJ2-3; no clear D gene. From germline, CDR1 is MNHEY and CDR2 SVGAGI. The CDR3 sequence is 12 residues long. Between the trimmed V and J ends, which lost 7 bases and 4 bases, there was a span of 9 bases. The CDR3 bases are TGTGCCAGCAAGGCCCACTCAGATACGCAGTATTTT. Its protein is CASKAHSDTQYF.

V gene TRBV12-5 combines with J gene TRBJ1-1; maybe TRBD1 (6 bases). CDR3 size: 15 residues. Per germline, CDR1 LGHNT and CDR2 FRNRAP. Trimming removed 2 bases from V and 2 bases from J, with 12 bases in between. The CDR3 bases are TGTGCTAGTGGTTTGATACAGGGTCTCAACACTGAAGCTTTCTTT. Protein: CASGLIQGLNTEAFF.

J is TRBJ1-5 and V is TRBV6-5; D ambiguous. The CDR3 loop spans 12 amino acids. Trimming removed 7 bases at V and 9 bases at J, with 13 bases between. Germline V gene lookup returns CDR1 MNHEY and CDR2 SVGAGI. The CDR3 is CASIGTGRPQHF. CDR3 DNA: TGTGCCAGCATTGGCACTGGGCGGCCCCAGCATTTT.

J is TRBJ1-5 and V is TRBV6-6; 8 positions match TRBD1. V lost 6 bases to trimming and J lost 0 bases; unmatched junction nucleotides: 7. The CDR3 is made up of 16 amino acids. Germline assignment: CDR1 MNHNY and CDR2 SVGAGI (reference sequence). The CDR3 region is CASRPAQGASNQPQHF. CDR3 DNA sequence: TGTGCCAGCAGACCCGCCCAGGGGGCTAGCAATCAGCCCCAGCATTTT.

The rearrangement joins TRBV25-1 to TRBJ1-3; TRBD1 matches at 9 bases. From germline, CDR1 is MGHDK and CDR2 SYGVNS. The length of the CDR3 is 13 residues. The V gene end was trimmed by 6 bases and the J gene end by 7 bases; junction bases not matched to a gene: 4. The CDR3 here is CASRQGAINTIYF. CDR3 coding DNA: TGTGCCAGCAGACAGGGGGCTATTAACACCATATATTTT.

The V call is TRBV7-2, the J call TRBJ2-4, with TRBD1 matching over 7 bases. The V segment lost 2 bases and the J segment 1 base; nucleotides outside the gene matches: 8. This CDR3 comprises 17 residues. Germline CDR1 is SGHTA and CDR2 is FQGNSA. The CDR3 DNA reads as TGTGCCAGCAGCTTATCGGTAGGGGGCCGGGCCAAAAACATTCAGTACTTC. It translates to CASSLSVGGRAKNIQYF.

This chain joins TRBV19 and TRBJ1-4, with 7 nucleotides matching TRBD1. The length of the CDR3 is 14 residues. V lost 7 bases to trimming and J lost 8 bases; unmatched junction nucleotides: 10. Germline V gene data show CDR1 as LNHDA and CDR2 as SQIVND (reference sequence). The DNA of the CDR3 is TGTGCCAGTATCCCGACAGGGAGGGGAGAAAAACTGTTTTTT. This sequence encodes CASIPTGRGEKLFF.

The CDR3 DNA sequence: TGCGCCAGCAGTATCGCGGTGATGAACACTGAAGCTTTCTTT. As protein: CASSIAVMNTEAFF. The chain recombines TRBV5-1 with TRBJ1-1; no definite D call. Per the germline V gene, CDR1 is SGHRS and CDR2 is YFSETQ. Trimming removed 5 bases from V and 0 bases from J, with 11 bases in between. The CDR3 totals 14 residues.

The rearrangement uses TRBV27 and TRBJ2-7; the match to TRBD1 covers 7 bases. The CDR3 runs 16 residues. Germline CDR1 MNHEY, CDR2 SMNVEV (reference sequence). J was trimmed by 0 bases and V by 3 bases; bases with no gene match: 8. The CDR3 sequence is CASSFPDRLSSYEQYF. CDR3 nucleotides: TGTGCCAGCAGTTTCCCGGACAGGTTGAGCTCCTACGAGCAGTACTTC.

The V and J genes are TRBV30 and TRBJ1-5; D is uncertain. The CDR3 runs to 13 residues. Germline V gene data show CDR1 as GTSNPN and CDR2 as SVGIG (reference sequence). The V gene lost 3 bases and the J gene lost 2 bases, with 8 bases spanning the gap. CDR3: CAWRAGGNQPQHF. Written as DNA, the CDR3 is TGTGCCTGGAGGGCCGGGGGCAATCAGCCCCAGCATTTT.

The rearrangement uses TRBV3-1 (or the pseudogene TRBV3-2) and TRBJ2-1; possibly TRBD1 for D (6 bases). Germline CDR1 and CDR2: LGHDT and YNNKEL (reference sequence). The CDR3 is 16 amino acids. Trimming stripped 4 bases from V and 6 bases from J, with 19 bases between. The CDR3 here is CASSPLAGVGRNEQFF. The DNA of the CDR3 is TGTGCCAGCAGCCCGTTAGCAGGGGTAGGGCGCAATGAGCAGTTCTTC.

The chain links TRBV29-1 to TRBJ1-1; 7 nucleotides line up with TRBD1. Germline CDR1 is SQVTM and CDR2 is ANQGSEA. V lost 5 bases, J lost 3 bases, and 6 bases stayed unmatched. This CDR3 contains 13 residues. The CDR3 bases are TGCAGCGTTAAACAGGGGCGGGACACTGAAGCTTTCTTT. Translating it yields CSVKQGRDTEAFF.

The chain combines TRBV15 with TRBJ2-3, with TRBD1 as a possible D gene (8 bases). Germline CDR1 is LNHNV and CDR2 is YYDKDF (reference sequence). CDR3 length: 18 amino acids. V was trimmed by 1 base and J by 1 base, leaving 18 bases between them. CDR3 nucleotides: TGTGCCACCAGCAGAGCAGGGGGCATTGGGAGGGGCACAGATACGCAGTATTTT. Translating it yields CATSRAGGIGRGTDTQYF.

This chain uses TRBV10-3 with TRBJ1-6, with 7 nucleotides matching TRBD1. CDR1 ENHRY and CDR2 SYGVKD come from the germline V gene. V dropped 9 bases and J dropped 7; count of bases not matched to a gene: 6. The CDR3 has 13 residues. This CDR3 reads CAIRDSNNSPLHF. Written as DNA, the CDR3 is TGTGCCATTAGGGACAGCAACAATTCACCCCTCCACTTT.

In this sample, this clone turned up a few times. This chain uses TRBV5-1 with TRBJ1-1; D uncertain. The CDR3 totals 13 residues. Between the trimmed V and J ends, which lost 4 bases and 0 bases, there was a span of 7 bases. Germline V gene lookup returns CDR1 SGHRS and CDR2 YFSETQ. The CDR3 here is CASSRTMNTEAFF. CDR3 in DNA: TGCGCCAGCAGCCGCACAATGAACACTGAAGCTTTCTTT.

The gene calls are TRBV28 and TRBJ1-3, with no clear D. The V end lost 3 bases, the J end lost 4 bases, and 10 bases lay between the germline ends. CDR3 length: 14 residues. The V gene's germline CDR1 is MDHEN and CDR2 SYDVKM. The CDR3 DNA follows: TGTGCCAGCAGTTTGGCAGGAGGCGGAAACACCATATATTTT. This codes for CASSLAGGGNTIYF.

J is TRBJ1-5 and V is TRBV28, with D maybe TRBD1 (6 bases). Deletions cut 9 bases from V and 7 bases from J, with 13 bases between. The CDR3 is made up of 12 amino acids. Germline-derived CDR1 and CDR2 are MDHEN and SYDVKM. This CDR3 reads CASVRGGQPQHF. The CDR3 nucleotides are TGTGCCAGTGTCAGGGGAGGACAGCCCCAGCATTTT.

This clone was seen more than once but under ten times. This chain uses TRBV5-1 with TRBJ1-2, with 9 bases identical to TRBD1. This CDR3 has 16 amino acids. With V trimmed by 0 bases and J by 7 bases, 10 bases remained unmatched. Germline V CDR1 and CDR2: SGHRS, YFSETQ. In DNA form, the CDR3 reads TGCGCCAGCAGCTTGGAGGGGGGACAGGGACGAGGTGGCTACACCTTC. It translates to CASSLEGGQGRGGYTF.

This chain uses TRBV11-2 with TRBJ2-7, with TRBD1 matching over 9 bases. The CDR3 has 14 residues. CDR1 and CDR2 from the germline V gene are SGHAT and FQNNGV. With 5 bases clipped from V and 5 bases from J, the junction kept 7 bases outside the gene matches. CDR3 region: CASSPSGTGNEQYF. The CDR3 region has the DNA TGTGCCAGCAGCCCTTCTGGGACAGGGAACGAGCAGTACTTC.

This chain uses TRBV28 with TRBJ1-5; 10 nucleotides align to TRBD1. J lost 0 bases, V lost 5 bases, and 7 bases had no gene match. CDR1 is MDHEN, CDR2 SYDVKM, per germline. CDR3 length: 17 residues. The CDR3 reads CASSVGTGDYSNQPQHF. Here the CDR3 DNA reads TGTGCCAGCAGTGTCGGGACAGGGGATTATAGCAATCAGCCCCAGCATTTT.

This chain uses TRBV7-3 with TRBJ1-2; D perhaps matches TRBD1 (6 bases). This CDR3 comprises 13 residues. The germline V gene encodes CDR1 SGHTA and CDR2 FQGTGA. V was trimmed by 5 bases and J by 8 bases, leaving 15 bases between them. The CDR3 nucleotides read TGTGCCAGCAGCCCAGGGAGGGGGGGCGGCTACACCTTC. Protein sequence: CASSPGRGGGYTF.

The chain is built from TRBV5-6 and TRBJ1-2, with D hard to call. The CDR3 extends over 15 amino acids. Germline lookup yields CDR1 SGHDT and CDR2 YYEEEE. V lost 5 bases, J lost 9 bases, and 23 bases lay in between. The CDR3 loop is CASSNGDRAVRSYTF. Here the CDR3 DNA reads TGTGCCAGCAGTAATGGAGATCGGGCGGTGAGGAGCTACACCTTC. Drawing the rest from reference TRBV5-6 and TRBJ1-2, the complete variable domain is DAGVTQSPTHLIKTRGQQVTLRCSPKSGHDTVSWYQQALGQGPQFIFQYYEEEERQRGNFPDRFSGHQFPNYSSELNVNALLLGDSALYLCASSNGDRAVRSYTFGSGTRLTVV.

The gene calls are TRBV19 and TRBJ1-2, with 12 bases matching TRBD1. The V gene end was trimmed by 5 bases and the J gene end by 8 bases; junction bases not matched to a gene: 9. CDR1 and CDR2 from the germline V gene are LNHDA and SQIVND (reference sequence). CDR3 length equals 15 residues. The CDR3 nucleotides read TGTGCCAGTAGTCCCTACGGGACAGGGGGCATGGGCTACACCTTC. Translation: CASSPYGTGGMGYTF.

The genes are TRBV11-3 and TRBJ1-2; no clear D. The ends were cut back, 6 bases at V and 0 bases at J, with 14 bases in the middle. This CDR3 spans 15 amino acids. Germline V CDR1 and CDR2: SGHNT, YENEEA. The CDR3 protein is CASSEGMDPNYGYTF. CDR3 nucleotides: TGTGCCAGCAGTGAGGGAATGGACCCTAACTATGGCTACACCTTC. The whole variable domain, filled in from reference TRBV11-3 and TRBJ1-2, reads EAGVVQSPRYKIIEKKQPVAFWCNPISGHNTLYWYLQNLGQGPELLIRYENEEAVDDSQLPKDRFSAERLKGVDSTLKIQPAELGDSAVYLCASSEGMDPNYGYTFGSGTRLTVV.

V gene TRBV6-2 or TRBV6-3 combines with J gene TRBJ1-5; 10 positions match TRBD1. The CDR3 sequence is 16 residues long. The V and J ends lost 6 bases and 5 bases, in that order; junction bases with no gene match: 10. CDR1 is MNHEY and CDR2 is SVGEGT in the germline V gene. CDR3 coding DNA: TGTGCCAGCAGCCCGCGGGGGACAGGGGAGCATCAGCCCCAGCATTTT. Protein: CASSPRGTGEHQPQHF.

In DNA form, the CDR3 reads TGTGCCAGTAGTTTTCTGTACAGGGCTAGCAATCAGCCCCAGCATTTT. Its protein product is CASSFLYRASNQPQHF. The chain links TRBV19 to TRBJ1-5, with D tentatively TRBD1 (6 bases). In germline, CDR1 is LNHDA, CDR2 SQIVND (reference sequence). CDR3 size: 16 residues. V was cut by 5 bases and J by 0 bases, with 14 bases left in between. Based on the CDR3 plus reference TRBV19 and TRBJ1-5, the full variable domain is DGGITQSPKYLFRKEGQNVTLSCEQNLNHDAMYWYRQDPGQGLRLIYYSQIVNDFQKGDIAEGYSVSREKKESFPLTVTSAQKNPTAFYLCASSFLYRASNQPQHFGDGTRLSIL.